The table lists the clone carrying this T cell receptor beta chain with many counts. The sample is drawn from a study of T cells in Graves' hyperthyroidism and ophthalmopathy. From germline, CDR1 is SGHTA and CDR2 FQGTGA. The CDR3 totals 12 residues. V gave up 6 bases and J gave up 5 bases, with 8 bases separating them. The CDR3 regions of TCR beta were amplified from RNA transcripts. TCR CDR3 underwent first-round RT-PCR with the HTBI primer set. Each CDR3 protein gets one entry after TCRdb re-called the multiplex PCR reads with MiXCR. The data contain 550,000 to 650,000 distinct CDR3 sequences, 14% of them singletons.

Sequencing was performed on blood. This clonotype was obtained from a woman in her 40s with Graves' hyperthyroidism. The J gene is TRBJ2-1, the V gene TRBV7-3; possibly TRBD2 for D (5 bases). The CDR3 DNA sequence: TGTGCCAGCAGGGACTCTAACAATGAGCAGTTCTTC. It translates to CASRDSNNEQFF.